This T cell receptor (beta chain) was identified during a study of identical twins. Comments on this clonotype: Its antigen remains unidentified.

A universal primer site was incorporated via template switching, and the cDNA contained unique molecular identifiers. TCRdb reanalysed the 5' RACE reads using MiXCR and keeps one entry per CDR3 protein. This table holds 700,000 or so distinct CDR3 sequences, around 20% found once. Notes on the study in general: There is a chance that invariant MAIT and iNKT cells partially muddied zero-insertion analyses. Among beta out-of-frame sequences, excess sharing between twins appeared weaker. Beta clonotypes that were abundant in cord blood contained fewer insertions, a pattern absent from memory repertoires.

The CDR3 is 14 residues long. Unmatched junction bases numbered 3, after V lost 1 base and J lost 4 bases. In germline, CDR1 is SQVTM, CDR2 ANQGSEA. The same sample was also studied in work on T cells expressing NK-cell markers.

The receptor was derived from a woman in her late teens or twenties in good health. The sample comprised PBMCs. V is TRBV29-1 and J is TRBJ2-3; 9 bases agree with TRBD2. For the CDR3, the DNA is TGCAGCGTTGAAGGAGGCGGGGGGGCAGATACGCAGTATTTT. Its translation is CSVEGGGGADTQYF.